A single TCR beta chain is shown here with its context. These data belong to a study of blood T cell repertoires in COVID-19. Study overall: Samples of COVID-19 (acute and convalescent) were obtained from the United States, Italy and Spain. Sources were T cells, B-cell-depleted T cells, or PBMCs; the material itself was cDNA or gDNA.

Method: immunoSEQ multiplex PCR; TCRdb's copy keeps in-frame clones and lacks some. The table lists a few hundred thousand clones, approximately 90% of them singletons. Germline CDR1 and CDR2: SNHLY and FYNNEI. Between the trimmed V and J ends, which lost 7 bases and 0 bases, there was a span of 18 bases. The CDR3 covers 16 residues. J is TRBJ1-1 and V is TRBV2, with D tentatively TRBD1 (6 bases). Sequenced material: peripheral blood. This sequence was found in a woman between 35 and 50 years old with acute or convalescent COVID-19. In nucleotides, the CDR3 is TGTGCCAGCACCGCGAGGGTACAGGGCGTGAACACTGAAGCTTTCTTT. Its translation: CASTARVQGVNTEAFF.